Listed here is a single T cell receptor beta chain. Antigen specificity is unknown. This entry comes from a study of PD-1 blockade in classical Hodgkin lymphoma. Here immunoSEQ multiplex PCR was the method, and the copy in TCRdb shows in-frame clones only, minus some. The profile covers 9,000 to 10,000 clones, with 80% to 95% appearing a single time and around an eighth taken by the ten largest. General observations from the study: The study reported lower baseline TCR diversity in newly diagnosed patients than in healthy donors.

The germline V gene has CDR1 KGHSH and CDR2 LQKENI. The V end was cut by 1 base, the J end by 0 bases, with 7 bases between. This CDR3 spans 15 amino acids. In every patient, relapse followed autologous stem cell transplantation, while exposure to brentuximab vedotin differed. The sample here was peripheral blood mononuclear cells (PBMCs), taken at baseline. The source of this sequence is a human donor with classical Hodgkin lymphoma. The J gene is TRBJ1-5, the V gene TRBV18; unclear D gene. CDR3: CASSPQGNSNQPQHF. The CDR3 region has the DNA TGTGCCAGCTCACCACAGGGAAATAGCAATCAGCCCCAGCATTTT.